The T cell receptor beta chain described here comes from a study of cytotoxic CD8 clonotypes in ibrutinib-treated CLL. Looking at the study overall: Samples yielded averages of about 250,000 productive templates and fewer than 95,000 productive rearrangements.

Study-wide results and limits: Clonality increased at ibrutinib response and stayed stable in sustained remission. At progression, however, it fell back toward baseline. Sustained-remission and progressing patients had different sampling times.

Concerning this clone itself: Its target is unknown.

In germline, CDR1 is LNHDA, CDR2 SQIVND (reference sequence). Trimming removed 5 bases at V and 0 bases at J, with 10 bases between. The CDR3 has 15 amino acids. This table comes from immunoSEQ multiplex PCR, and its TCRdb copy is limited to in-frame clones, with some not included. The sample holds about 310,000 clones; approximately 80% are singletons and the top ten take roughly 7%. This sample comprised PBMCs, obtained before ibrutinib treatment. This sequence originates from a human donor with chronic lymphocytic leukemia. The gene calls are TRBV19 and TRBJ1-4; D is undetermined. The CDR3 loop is CASSGTGTTNEKLFF. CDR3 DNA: TGTGCCAGTAGTGGAACGGGGACAACTAATGAAAAACTGTTTTTT. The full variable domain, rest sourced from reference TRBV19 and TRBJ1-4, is DGGITQSPKYLFRKEGQNVTLSCEQNLNHDAMYWYRQDPGQGLRLIYYSQIVNDFQKGDIAEGYSVSREKKESFPLTVTSAQKNPTAFYLCASSGTGTTNEKLFFGSGTQLSVL.